A selection of T cell receptor beta chains follows, all from one sample in a study of tumor-infiltrating lymphocytes in localized non-small cell lung cancer. The data were produced by immunoSEQ multiplex PCR, yet TCRdb's version contains in-frame clones alone and is incomplete. Among about 8,000 clones listed, just under 65% were seen once. The sample taken for sequencing was uninvolved lung tissue not adjacent to the tumor. These TCRs come from a human donor with non-small cell lung cancer. The CDR3 runs from the conserved cysteine through the conserved F or W. The D gene is left open where the match is weak. Not every row has a clone size; where given, it reads once, few, many or a size class.

v_call: TRBV5-1; clone_size: NA; cdr3_length: 16; d_call: NA; j_call: TRBJ1-4; cdr3_aa: CASSPTVSGEGEKLFF; cdr3_nt: TGCGCCAGCAGTCCTACCGTGTCGGGGGAGGGTGAAAAACTGTTTTTT
v_call: TRBV5-1; clone_size: NA; cdr3_length: 14; d_call: NA; j_call: TRBJ2-7; cdr3_aa: CASSLGISWDEQYF; cdr3_nt: TGCGCCAGCAGCTTGGGTATATCCTGGGACGAGCAGTACTTC
v_call: TRBV2; clone_size: NA; cdr3_length: 14; d_call: TRBD1; j_call: TRBJ1-1; cdr3_aa: CASSGPGGGTEAFF; cdr3_nt: TGTGCCAGCAGTGGCCCAGGGGGCGGCACTGAAGCTTTCTTT
v_call: TRBV6-1; clone_size: NA; cdr3_length: 12; d_call: NA; j_call: TRBJ2-1; cdr3_aa: CASWWLENEQFF; cdr3_nt: TGTGCCAGCTGGTGGCTAGAGAATGAGCAGTTCTTC
v_call: TRBV5-1; clone_size: NA; cdr3_length: 14; d_call: TRBD1; j_call: TRBJ2-7; cdr3_aa: CASSLERTGVEQYF; cdr3_nt: TGCGCCAGCAGCTTGGAAAGGACAGGGGTCGAGCAGTACTTC
v_call: TRBV6-1; clone_size: NA; cdr3_length: 8; d_call: NA; j_call: TRBJ2-7; cdr3_aa: CASSGPHF; cdr3_nt: TGTGCCAGCAGTGGGCCGCACTTC
v_call: TRBV7-9; clone_size: few; cdr3_length: 11; d_call: NA; j_call: TRBJ2-7; cdr3_aa: CATDSPYEQYF; cdr3_nt: TGTGCCACGGACAGCCCCTACGAGCAGTACTTC
v_call: TRBV4-2; clone_size: few; cdr3_length: 16; d_call: TRBD1; j_call: TRBJ1-1; cdr3_aa: CASSQPGQGQTTEAFF; cdr3_nt: TGTGCCAGCAGCCAACCCGGACAGGGACAAACGACTGAAGCTTTCTTT
v_call: TRBV5-5; clone_size: NA; cdr3_length: 17; d_call: NA; j_call: TRBJ1-3; cdr3_aa: CASSLVGRPSSGNTIYF; cdr3_nt: TGTGCCAGCAGCTTGGTAGGCAGGCCTAGCTCTGGAAACACCATATATTTT
v_call: TRBV30; clone_size: medium-sized; cdr3_length: 13; d_call: TRBD1; j_call: TRBJ1-1; cdr3_aa: CAWSGRDSTEAFF; cdr3_nt: TGTGCCTGGAGTGGAAGGGACAGCACCGAAGCTTTCTTT
v_call: TRBV30; clone_size: NA; cdr3_length: 15; d_call: NA; j_call: TRBJ1-5; cdr3_aa: CAWSASGASNQPQHF; cdr3_nt: TGTGCCTGGAGTGCCTCCGGGGCTAGCAATCAGCCCCAGCATTTT
v_call: TRBV30; clone_size: few; cdr3_length: 16; d_call: NA; j_call: TRBJ2-3; cdr3_aa: CAWSDLWGTSTDTQYF; cdr3_nt: TGTGCCTGGAGTGATCTGTGGGGGACTAGCACAGATACGCAGTATTTT
v_call: TRBV2; clone_size: NA; cdr3_length: 15; d_call: TRBD2; j_call: TRBJ2-7; cdr3_aa: CASSESGGGSYEQYF; cdr3_nt: TGTGCCAGCAGTGAATCGGGGGGGGGATCCTACGAGCAGTACTTC
v_call: TRBV7-9; clone_size: NA; cdr3_length: 14; d_call: NA; j_call: TRBJ2-3; cdr3_aa: CASSLGTQPDTQYF; cdr3_nt: TGTGCCAGCAGCTTAGGTACTCAACCCGATACGCAGTATTTT
v_call: TRBV29-1; clone_size: NA; cdr3_length: 12; d_call: TRBD1; j_call: TRBJ2-5; cdr3_aa: CSSRGHQETQYF; cdr3_nt: TGCAGCTCCAGGGGGCATCAAGAGACCCAGTACTTC
v_call: TRBV5-1; clone_size: NA; cdr3_length: 13; d_call: NA; j_call: TRBJ1-4; cdr3_aa: CASSLVGNEKLFF; cdr3_nt: TGCGCCAGCAGCTTGGTGGGGAATGAAAAACTGTTTTTT
v_call: TRBV5-1; clone_size: once; cdr3_length: 15; d_call: TRBD2; j_call: TRBJ2-1; cdr3_aa: CASSRLAGGSDEQFF; cdr3_nt: TGCGCCAGCAGCCGTTTAGCGGGGGGGTCTGATGAGCAGTTCTTC
v_call: TRBV5-1; clone_size: NA; cdr3_length: 14; d_call: NA; j_call: TRBJ2-2; cdr3_aa: CASSREGNTGELFF; cdr3_nt: TGCGCCAGCAGCCGTGAGGGAAACACCGGGGAGCTGTTTTTT
v_call: TRBV23-1; clone_size: NA; cdr3_length: 14; d_call: NA; j_call: TRBJ1-6; cdr3_aa: CASPRWRNNSPLHF; cdr3_nt: TGCGCCAGCCCCCGGTGGCGGAATAATTCACCCCTCCACTTT
v_call: TRBV5-1; clone_size: NA; cdr3_length: 16; d_call: TRBD2; j_call: TRBJ2-3; cdr3_aa: CASSLRAASGQNTQYF; cdr3_nt: TGCGCCAGCAGCTTGCGCGCGGCTAGCGGACAAAATACGCAGTATTTT
v_call: TRBV19; clone_size: NA; cdr3_length: 13; d_call: NA; j_call: TRBJ1-1; cdr3_aa: CASTRTQNTEAFF; cdr3_nt: TGTGCCAGCACGAGGACCCAGAACACTGAAGCTTTCTTT
v_call: TRBV5-1; clone_size: NA; cdr3_length: 14; d_call: NA; j_call: TRBJ1-4; cdr3_aa: CASKLGGEEEKLFF; cdr3_nt: TGCGCCAGCAAGCTTGGGGGGGAAGAAGAAAAACTGTTTTTT
v_call: TRBV27; clone_size: NA; cdr3_length: 12; d_call: NA; j_call: TRBJ1-5; cdr3_aa: CASGRSNQPQHF; cdr3_nt: TGTGCCAGCGGAAGGAGCAATCAGCCCCAGCATTTT
v_call: TRBV6-1; clone_size: few; cdr3_length: 14; d_call: NA; j_call: TRBJ2-7; cdr3_aa: CASSRTRSSYEQYF; cdr3_nt: TGTGCCAGCAGTCGGACACGTAGCTCCTACGAGCAGTACTTC
v_call: TRBV6-1; clone_size: NA; cdr3_length: 14; d_call: TRBD1; j_call: TRBJ2-3; cdr3_aa: CASSAGQGTDTQYF; cdr3_nt: TGTGCCAGCAGCGCCGGACAGGGCACAGATACGCAGTATTTT
v_call: TRBV30; clone_size: NA; cdr3_length: 12; d_call: NA; j_call: TRBJ2-7; cdr3_aa: CAWSVWGHEQYF; cdr3_nt: TGTGCCTGGAGTGTATGGGGGCACGAGCAGTACTTC
v_call: TRBV2; clone_size: NA; cdr3_length: 14; d_call: NA; j_call: TRBJ1-6; cdr3_aa: CASVNPGPNSPLHF; cdr3_nt: TGTGCCAGCGTAAATCCGGGTCCGAATTCACCCCTCCACTTT
v_call: TRBV2; clone_size: few; cdr3_length: 13; d_call: NA; j_call: TRBJ2-7; cdr3_aa: CASSRTRGVEQYF; cdr3_nt: TGTGCCAGCAGTAGGACTCGTGGGGTCGAGCAGTACTTC
v_call: TRBV29-1; clone_size: NA; cdr3_length: 11; d_call: NA; j_call: TRBJ2-5; cdr3_aa: CSVEGEETQYF; cdr3_nt: TGCAGCGTTGAGGGGGAAGAGACCCAGTACTTC
v_call: TRBV2; clone_size: NA; cdr3_length: 12; d_call: NA; j_call: TRBJ2-7; cdr3_aa: CASSGSNYEQYF; cdr3_nt: TGTGCCAGCAGTGGCAGCAACTACGAGCAGTACTTC
v_call: TRBV10-3; clone_size: NA; cdr3_length: 14; d_call: TRBD1; j_call: TRBJ2-5; cdr3_aa: CATRTGNHQETQYF; cdr3_nt: TGTGCCACCAGGACAGGGAACCACCAAGAGACCCAGTACTTC
v_call: TRBV5-4; clone_size: few; cdr3_length: 15; d_call: TRBD2; j_call: TRBJ2-3; cdr3_aa: CASSLLAGPTDTQYF; cdr3_nt: TGTGCCAGCAGCTTGCTAGCGGGACCGACAGATACGCAGTATTTT
v_call: TRBV11-2; clone_size: NA; cdr3_length: 15; d_call: TRBD1; j_call: TRBJ1-6; cdr3_aa: CASSPRQGVNSPLHF; cdr3_nt: TGTGCCAGCAGCCCCAGACAGGGCGTTAATTCACCCCTCCACTTT
v_call: TRBV9; clone_size: once; cdr3_length: 15; d_call: TRBD1; j_call: TRBJ1-6; cdr3_aa: CASSAQGQMNSPLHF; cdr3_nt: TGTGCCAGCAGCGCCCAGGGACAGATGAATTCACCCCTCCACTTT
v_call: TRBV13; clone_size: NA; cdr3_length: 15; d_call: NA; j_call: TRBJ2-2; cdr3_aa: CASSLGRRNTGELFF; cdr3_nt: TGTGCCAGCAGCTTGGGACGGAGGAACACCGGGGAGCTGTTTTTT
v_call: TRBV5-4; clone_size: NA; cdr3_length: 15; d_call: NA; j_call: TRBJ2-2; cdr3_aa: CASSSSGTYTGELFF; cdr3_nt: TGTGCCAGCAGTAGCTCCGGGACTTACACCGGGGAGCTGTTTTTT
v_call: TRBV12-5; clone_size: NA; cdr3_length: 15; d_call: TRBD1; j_call: TRBJ1-6; cdr3_aa: CASGLGGQGNSPLHF; cdr3_nt: TGTGCTAGTGGTTTGGGTGGACAGGGAAATTCACCCCTCCACTTT
v_call: TRBV11-2; clone_size: NA; cdr3_length: 18; d_call: TRBD2; j_call: TRBJ2-1; cdr3_aa: CASSRPGLAGGPYNEQFF; cdr3_nt: TGTGCCAGCAGCCGACCGGGACTAGCGGGGGGGCCCTACAATGAGCAGTTCTTC
v_call: TRBV5-1; clone_size: NA; cdr3_length: 15; d_call: TRBD1; j_call: TRBJ2-3; cdr3_aa: CASSQGDPGVDTQYF; cdr3_nt: TGCGCCAGCAGCCAGGGGGACCCTGGGGTAGATACGCAGTATTTT
v_call: TRBV7-2; clone_size: few; cdr3_length: 13; d_call: NA; j_call: TRBJ2-3; cdr3_aa: CASSLAGQDTQYF; cdr3_nt: TGTGCCAGCAGCTTAGCGGGGCAAGATACGCAGTATTTT
v_call: TRBV2; clone_size: NA; cdr3_length: 14; d_call: NA; j_call: TRBJ2-2; cdr3_aa: CASSGQANTGELFF; cdr3_nt: TGTGCCAGCAGTGGACAGGCGAACACCGGGGAGCTGTTTTTT
v_call: TRBV6-5; clone_size: few; cdr3_length: 14; d_call: NA; j_call: TRBJ1-6; cdr3_aa: CASSYPSYNSPLHF; cdr3_nt: TGTGCCAGCAGTTACCCGAGCTATAATTCACCCCTCCACTTT
v_call: TRBV9; clone_size: NA; cdr3_length: 15; d_call: TRBD1; j_call: TRBJ2-5; cdr3_aa: CASSGQGYSQETQYF; cdr3_nt: TGTGCCAGCAGCGGACAGGGGTATTCTCAAGAGACCCAGTACTTC
v_call: TRBV7-6; clone_size: NA; cdr3_length: 14; d_call: NA; j_call: TRBJ2-7; cdr3_aa: CASSQGSGIYEQYF; cdr3_nt: TGTGCCAGCAGCCAAGGCTCGGGGATCTACGAGCAGTACTTC
v_call: TRBV15; clone_size: few; cdr3_length: 13; d_call: NA; j_call: TRBJ1-2; cdr3_aa: CATSIEGSHGYTF; cdr3_nt: TGTGCCACCAGCATAGAAGGATCTCATGGCTACACCTTC
v_call: TRBV6-5; clone_size: few; cdr3_length: 13; d_call: NA; j_call: TRBJ1-1; cdr3_aa: CASSYRDDTEAFF; cdr3_nt: TGTGCCAGCAGTTACCGGGATGACACTGAAGCTTTCTTT
v_call: TRBV6-5; clone_size: once; cdr3_length: 13; d_call: TRBD1; j_call: TRBJ1-5; cdr3_aa: CASSPTGTLPQHF; cdr3_nt: TGTGCCAGCAGTCCGACAGGGACGTTGCCCCAGCATTTT
v_call: TRBV30; clone_size: NA; cdr3_length: 14; d_call: NA; j_call: TRBJ1-2; cdr3_aa: CAWGLGAGSYGYTF; cdr3_nt: TGTGCCTGGGGGCTCGGCGCAGGGAGCTATGGCTACACCTTC
v_call: TRBV7-3; clone_size: NA; cdr3_length: 18; d_call: NA; j_call: TRBJ2-3; cdr3_aa: CASSRLGRTSTSTDTQYF; cdr3_nt: TGTGCCAGCAGTCGCCTGGGACGGACCAGCACTAGCACAGATACGCAGTATTTT
v_call: TRBV27; clone_size: NA; cdr3_length: 14; d_call: NA; j_call: TRBJ1-1; cdr3_aa: CASSPDSLNTEAFF; cdr3_nt: TGTGCCAGCAGTCCCGACAGCCTGAACACTGAAGCTTTCTTT